This TCR beta chain was identified in a study of blood T cell repertoires in COVID-19. Study-level information: Spain, Italy and the United States supplied samples that represented acute and convalescent COVID-19.

Germline V gene data show CDR1 as MNHNS and CDR2 as SASEGT. Trimming pared 1 base from V and 6 bases from J, leaving 7 bases between. The CDR3 totals 14 residues. Assay used: immunoSEQ multiplex PCR; TCRdb lists only in-frame clones, some missing. The data contain about 250,000 clones, about 86% of them singletons. The specimen sequenced was peripheral blood. This receptor was identified in a man aged 45-65 years with active or convalescent COVID-19. The rearrangement links TRBV6-1 to TRBJ1-6, with TRBD1 as a possible D gene (5 bases). The CDR3 reads CASSEVQVNSPLHF. The CDR3, as DNA: TGTGCCAGCAGTGAAGTACAGGTTAATTCACCCCTCCACTTT.